One and the same sample provided the 27 T cell receptor beta chains below, sequenced in a study of blood T cell repertoires in COVID-19. Data came from immunoSEQ multiplex PCR; TCRdb stores just in-frame clones and leaves some out. The sample lists 45,000 to 65,000 clones; 85% to 90% were seen once. Sequencing used peripheral blood. Receptors originate from a man aged 55 to 69 with active COVID-19.

The CDR3 bases are TGTGCCAGCAGCGGGAGTGGGAGTCGGTACGAGCAGTACTTC. Translated: CASSGSGSRYEQYF. The chain uses TRBV7-3 and TRBJ2-7, with D perhaps matching TRBD2 (5 bases). V shed 5 bases and J shed 4 bases, with 15 bases lying between them. The CDR3 is 14 amino acids. Germline V gene sequence: CDR1 SGHTA, CDR2 FQGTGA.

This chain links TRBV6-6 with TRBJ2-7, with 8 nucleotides matching TRBD1. J gave up 5 bases and V 4 bases, and 4 bases lay outside the gene matches. This CDR3 is built from 13 residues. Germline values: CDR1 MNHNY, CDR2 SVGAGI (reference sequence). DNA for the CDR3: TGTGCCAGCAGTTTACAGGGGGGCCACGAGCAGTACTTC. Translated, it gives CASSLQGGHEQYF.

This chain links TRBV7-8 with TRBJ2-1, with a tentative D call TRBD1 (6 bases). Germline CDR1 reads SGHVS; CDR2 reads FQNEAQ. Trimming left V 6 bases short and J 5 bases short, with 11 bases between. The CDR3 is made up of 13 amino acids. CDR3 sequence reads: CASRLGQNNEQFF. In DNA form, the CDR3 reads TGTGCCAGCAGACTAGGACAGAACAATGAGCAGTTCTTC.

The J gene is TRBJ2-1, the V gene TRBV11-2; TRBD2 matches at 12 bases. CDR3 length: 16 amino acids. V dropped 5 bases and J dropped 4; count of bases not matched to a gene: 6. Germline lookup yields CDR1 SGHAT and CDR2 FQNNGV. CDR3 amino acids: CASSTGTSGLYNEQFF. CDR3 in DNA: TGTGCCAGCAGCACTGGGACTAGCGGGTTATACAATGAGCAGTTCTTC.

The V call is TRBV2, the J call TRBJ1-3; weak D call: TRBD1 (6 bases). The CDR3 has 18 amino acids. The V end lost 4 bases, the J end lost 0 bases, and 19 bases lay between the germline ends. Germline lookup yields CDR1 SNHLY and CDR2 FYNNEI. The CDR3: CASSAGGGQALSGNTIYF. CDR3 DNA: TGTGCCAGCAGTGCTGGTGGGGGACAAGCCCTCTCTGGAAACACCATATATTTT.

This clone was found once. The rearrangement joins TRBV19 to TRBJ2-7, with 8 bases aligning to TRBD1. Looked up from germline, CDR1 is LNHDA and CDR2 is SQIVND (reference sequence). CDR3 size: 13 residues. Unmatched junction bases numbered 4, after V lost 4 bases and J lost 5 bases. This chain's CDR3 is CASSTRTGNEQYF. DNA for the CDR3: TGTGCCAGTAGTACCCGGACAGGGAACGAGCAGTACTTC.

V usage is TRBV10-3 and J usage is TRBJ2-3, with TRBD2 identical over 10 bases. Germline-derived CDR1 and CDR2 are ENHRY and SYGVKD. V lost 6 bases, J lost 6 bases, and 9 bases stayed unmatched. CDR3 length: 15 residues. CDR3 sequence (DNA): TGTGCCATCAGCCTATCAGCGGGAGGGGGTGATACGCAGTATTTT. It is translated as CAISLSAGGGDTQYF.

The rearrangement links TRBV28 to TRBJ2-5, with 16 bases matching TRBD2. Losses at the gene ends were 3 bases for V and 0 bases for J; bases not matched to a gene: 1. CDR1 and CDR2 from the germline V gene are MDHEN and SYDVKM. The CDR3 runs to 17 residues. The CDR3 DNA reads as TGTGCCAGCAGTTTGGGACTAGCGGGAGGGTACCAAGAGACCCAGTACTTC. Translating gives CASSLGLAGGYQETQYF.

The chain employs TRBV9 and TRBJ2-2, with 12 bases fitting TRBD2. The V and J ends lost 3 bases and 4 bases, in that order; junction bases with no gene match: 4. Germline V gives CDR1 SGDLS, CDR2 YYNGEE. The CDR3 covers 16 residues. The CDR3 loop reads CASSATSGRFTGELFF. In DNA form, the CDR3 reads TGTGCCAGCAGCGCAACTAGCGGGAGGTTCACCGGGGAGCTGTTTTTT. The full variable domain, completed using reference TRBV9 and TRBJ2-2, is DSGVTQTPKHLITATGQRVTLRCSPRSGDLSVYWYQQSLDQGLQFLIQYYNGEERAKGNILERFSAQQFPDLHSELNLSSLELGDSALYFCASSATSGRFTGELFFGEGSRLTVL.

The chain joins TRBV4-2 to TRBJ2-2; 8 bases match TRBD2. This CDR3 comprises 18 residues. The V segment lost 0 bases and the J segment 3 bases; nucleotides outside the gene matches: 9. The V gene's germline CDR1 is LGHNA and CDR2 YNFKEQ. CDR3 in amino acids: CASSQDPRLAIHTGELFF. The CDR3 region has the DNA TGTGCCAGCAGCCAAGATCCGAGACTAGCGATACACACCGGGGAGCTGTTTTTT.

The chain has TRBV5-1 and TRBJ2-7; 11 bases are a match to TRBD2. This CDR3 region has 15 residues. Trimming cost V 0 bases and J 5 bases; bases outside gene matches: 4. CDR1 is SGHRS, CDR2 YFSETQ, per germline. The CDR3 region is CASSLEVAGGDEQYF. CDR3 sequence (DNA): TGCGCCAGCAGCTTGGAGGTAGCGGGAGGGGACGAGCAGTACTTC.

This clone has just a few counts. V and J are TRBV13 and TRBJ2-1; D perhaps matches TRBD1 (6 bases). CDR3 size: 15 residues. Trimming removed 7 bases at V and 0 bases at J, with 13 bases between. The V gene's germline CDR1 is PRHDT and CDR2 FYEKMQ (reference sequence). This CDR3 reads CASNHRASSYNEQFF. DNA of the CDR3: TGTGCCAGCAACCACAGGGCGAGCTCCTACAATGAGCAGTTCTTC.

This chain uses TRBV27 with TRBJ2-4; 10 bases agree with TRBD2. Unmatched junction bases numbered 11, after V lost 6 bases and J lost 3 bases. The CDR3 has 17 residues. The V gene's germline CDR1 is MNHEY and CDR2 SMNVEV (reference sequence). This chain's CDR3 is CASRPILAGLDKNIQYF. The CDR3 DNA follows: TGTGCCAGCAGACCCATACTAGCGGGGTTAGACAAAAACATTCAGTACTTC.

The chain employs TRBV11-2 and TRBJ1-4; 9 positions agree with TRBD1. Germline trimming cut 5 bases from V and 5 bases from J; bases unmatched to any gene: 6. CDR3 length: 15 amino acids. Germline CDR1 SGHAT, CDR2 FQNNGV. CDR3 protein: CASSPGTGRNEKLFF. DNA for the CDR3: TGTGCCAGCAGCCCGGGGACAGGGAGGAATGAAAAACTGTTTTTT.

The chain is built from TRBV6-5 and TRBJ2-3, with TRBD1 matching 8 bases. V lost 8 bases, J lost 0 bases, and 7 bases stayed unmatched. The germline V gene has CDR1 MNHEY and CDR2 SVGAGI. The length of the CDR3 is 15 residues. The CDR3 sequence: CASLPDRASTDTQYF. CDR3 sequence (DNA): TGTGCCAGCCTTCCGGACAGGGCTAGCACAGATACGCAGTATTTT.

The rearrangement uses TRBV9 and TRBJ2-4; the match to TRBD2 covers 10 bases. The germline V gene encodes CDR1 SGDLS and CDR2 YYNGEE. The CDR3 extends over 16 amino acids. J lost 8 bases, V lost 0 bases, and 8 bases had no gene match. The chain's CDR3 is CASSVEAGGPGDIQYF. The CDR3, as DNA: TGTGCCAGCAGCGTAGAAGCGGGAGGGCCTGGGGACATTCAGTACTTC.

The chain carries TRBV9 and TRBJ2-1; 7 nucleotides match TRBD2. Germline-derived CDR1 and CDR2 are SGDLS and YYNGEE. V trimming: 6 bases; J trimming: 0 bases; junction bases outside the gene matches: 6. The CDR3 length is 15 residues. CDR3 coding DNA: TGTGCCAGCACCCTGGGGGGGAGCTCCTACAATGAGCAGTTCTTC. It encodes CASTLGGSSYNEQFF. Full variable domain (outside the CDR3, taken from reference TRBV9 and TRBJ2-1): DSGVTQTPKHLITATGQRVTLRCSPRSGDLSVYWYQQSLDQGLQFLIQYYNGEERAKGNILERFSAQQFPDLHSELNLSSLELGDSALYFCASTLGGSSYNEQFFGPGTRLTVL.

V usage is TRBV5-4 and J usage is TRBJ1-6; no reliable D call. V shed 1 base and J shed 3 bases, with 5 bases lying between them. Germline CDR1 is SGHNT and CDR2 is YYREEE (reference sequence). The CDR3 runs to 14 residues. For the CDR3, the DNA is TGTGCCAGCAGCTTGCGGGACTATAATTCACCCCTCCACTTT. As protein: CASSLRDYNSPLHF. Looking up the rest from reference TRBV5-4 and TRBJ1-6 gives the full variable domain: ETGVTQSPTHLIKTRGQQVTLRCSSQSGHNTVSWYQQALGQGPQFIFQYYREEENGRGNFPPRFSGLQFPNYSSELNVNALELDDSALYLCASSLRDYNSPLHFGNGTRLTVT.

J is TRBJ1-3 and V is TRBV12-2; TRBD1 was called by the table and not checked on the DNA. TRBV12-2 is listed as a pseudogene. The CDR3 consists of 17 residues. For the CDR3, the DNA is TGTGCAAGTCGCTTAGCGCAGGTGGCTTCGTCTGGAAACACCATATATTTT. Amino acid sequence: CASRLAQVASSGNTIYF.

This chain connects TRBV6-5 to TRBJ2-7; 7 nucleotides line up with TRBD1. The CDR3 extends over 14 amino acids. Unmatched junction bases numbered 8, after V lost 6 bases and J lost 3 bases. Germline V gene sequence: CDR1 MNHEY, CDR2 SVGAGI. The CDR3 here is CASRGTGVGYEQYF. Written as DNA, the CDR3 is TGTGCCAGCAGAGGAACAGGGGTGGGCTACGAGCAGTACTTC.

This rearrangement joins TRBV9 to TRBJ2-1; TRBD1 aligns across 8 bases. The V segment lost 4 bases and the J segment 4 bases; nucleotides outside the gene matches: 7. CDR3 size: 15 residues. The germline CDR1 and CDR2 sequences are SGDLS and YYNGEE. The CDR3 DNA reads TGTGCCAGCAGCCCCGGACAGGGACGTTACAATGAGCAGTTCTTC. This gives the protein CASSPGQGRYNEQFF.

Regarding this clone: Other nucleotide sequences in the sample specify the same CDR3. The chain is built from TRBV11-3 and TRBJ2-7, with TRBD2 identical over 7 bases. Trimming at V came to 4 bases and at J to 3 bases, leaving 3 bases not matched to a gene. CDR1 SGHNT and CDR2 YENEEA come from the germline V gene. The CDR3 extends over 13 amino acids. The CDR3 loop reads CASSSGLNYEQYF. The CDR3 DNA reads as TGTGCCAGCAGCTCGGGACTAAACTACGAGCAGTACTTC. Drawing the rest from reference TRBV11-3 and TRBJ2-7, the complete variable domain is EAGVVQSPRYKIIEKKQPVAFWCNPISGHNTLYWYLQNLGQGPELLIRYENEEAVDDSQLPKDRFSAERLKGVDSTLKIQPAELGDSAVYLCASSSGLNYEQYFGPGTRLTVT.

The chain employs TRBV14 and TRBJ1-1; D gene unclear. CDR3 length: 12 residues. Trimming left V 5 bases short and J 8 bases short, with 12 bases between. CDR1 and CDR2 from the germline V gene are SGHDN and FVKESK. Here the CDR3 reads CASSWSHNEAFF. The CDR3 region has the DNA TGTGCCAGCAGCTGGTCCCACAACGAAGCTTTCTTT. The complete variable domain, with remaining parts taken from reference TRBV14 and TRBJ1-1, reads EAGVTQFPSHSVIEKGQTVTLRCDPISGHDNLYWYRRVMGKEIKFLLHFVKESKQDESGMPNNRFLAERTGGTYSTLKVQPAELEDSGVYFCASSWSHNEAFFGQGTRLTVV.

The rearrangement links TRBV14 to TRBJ2-1, with 7 nucleotides matching TRBD1. CDR3 size: 16 residues. V dropped 5 bases and J dropped 0; count of bases not matched to a gene: 7. Germline loops: CDR1 SGHDN, CDR2 FVKESK. Here the CDR3 DNA reads TGTGCCAGCAGCTGGAAACAGGGGAGCTCCTACAATGAGCAGTTCTTC. Translating gives CASSWKQGSSYNEQFF.

V is TRBV18 and J is TRBJ2-2; 7 bases map to TRBD1. This CDR3 region has 14 residues. Losses at the gene ends were 4 bases for V and 4 bases for J; bases not matched to a gene: 3. Germline CDR1 and CDR2: KGHSH and LQKENI. The CDR3 spells CASSRSGGTGELFF. CDR3 nucleotides: TGTGCCAGCTCACGGTCAGGGGGCACCGGGGAGCTGTTTTTT.

V gene TRBV9 combines with J gene TRBJ2-3; weak D call: TRBD1 (5 bases). The CDR3 spans 15 residues. Trimming removed 9 bases at V and 1 base at J, with 18 bases between. The germline gives CDR1 SGDLS, CDR2 YYNGEE. This chain's CDR3 is CATSVGQGGTDTQYF. The CDR3 nucleotides read TGTGCCACTTCCGTAGGACAAGGGGGCACAGATACGCAGTATTTT.

A few counts support this clone. The chain recombines TRBV19 with TRBJ1-5, with 8 bases matching TRBD1. The germline CDR1 and CDR2 sequences are LNHDA and SQIVND (reference sequence). V trimming: 6 bases; J trimming: 2 bases; junction bases outside the gene matches: 0. CDR3 length: 13 residues. The CDR3 loop reads CASRDRGNQPQHF. DNA of the CDR3: TGTGCCAGTAGGGACAGGGGCAATCAGCCCCAGCATTTT.